This passage covers 9 T cell receptor beta chains from one sample sequenced in a study of early stage breast cancer tumors. Sequenced by immunoSEQ multiplex PCR; TCRdb stores in-frame clones only, minus some. The sample holds fewer than 5,500 clones, about 70% seen once. Material for sequencing was breast tumor tissue. The receptors were sampled from a person aged 55 to 75 with breast cancer.

This clone came up a few times. This chain links TRBV7-3 with TRBJ2-3; tentatively, D is TRBD2 (6 bases). Trimming cost V 4 bases and J 4 bases, with 12 bases left between them. This CDR3 has 14 amino acids. Germline V gene lookup returns CDR1 SGHTA and CDR2 FQGTGA. The CDR3 DNA reads TGTGCCAGCAGCTCCCTCGGGGGAGCAGATACGCAGTATTTT. Translating it yields CASSSLGGADTQYF. Using reference TRBV7-3 and TRBJ2-3 for the parts outside the CDR3, the full variable domain is GAGVSQTPSNKVTEKGKYVELRCDPISGHTALYWYRQSLGQGPEFLIYFQGTGAADDSGLPNDRFFAVRPEGSVSTLKIQRTERGDSAVYLCASSSLGGADTQYFGPGTRLTVL.

Sample share makes this clone medium-sized. This chain joins TRBV29-1 and TRBJ2-2; 9 bases are a match to TRBD2. CDR1 is SQVTM and CDR2 is ANQGSEA in the germline V gene. This CDR3 contains 15 residues. The ends lost 7 bases at V and 1 base at J; junction bases unmatched: 7. CDR3 region: CSGSLLAGNTGELFF. CDR3 nucleotide sequence: TGCAGCGGATCCCTACTAGCGGGGAACACCGGGGAGCTGTTTTTT.

V is TRBV5-1 and J is TRBJ1-1, with D uncertain. The V end lost 4 bases, the J end lost 2 bases, and 6 bases lay between the germline ends. There are 12 residues in the CDR3. Germline V gene lookup returns CDR1 SGHRS and CDR2 YFSETQ. The CDR3 DNA reads TGCGCCAGCAGCAGATCCAACACTGAAGCTTTCTTT. The encoded protein is CASSRSNTEAFF.

The chain recombines TRBV5-1 with TRBJ2-1; D not resolved. There are 17 residues in the CDR3. CDR1 and CDR2 (germline): SGHRS, YFSETQ. V lost 3 bases and J lost 1, with 17 bases in between. CDR3 sequence reads: CASSSGLANPSYNEQFF. CDR3 sequence (DNA): TGCGCCAGCAGCTCCGGATTGGCCAACCCGTCCTACAATGAGCAGTTCTTC.

V is TRBV5-1 and J is TRBJ2-3, with D perhaps TRBD2 (6 bases). CDR3 length equals 13 residues. Germline CDR1 SGHRS, CDR2 YFSETQ. V lost 4 bases to trimming and J lost 4 bases, with 10 bases between them. The CDR3 region is CASSLRLADTQYF. CDR3 nucleotides: TGCGCCAGCAGCCTTAGACTAGCAGATACGCAGTATTTT.

The sample holds one count of this clone. This chain uses TRBV19 with TRBJ2-7, with 7 bases lining up with TRBD2. This CDR3 is built from 15 residues. In germline, CDR1 is LNHDA, CDR2 SQIVND (reference sequence). V trimming: 2 bases; J trimming: 3 bases; junction bases outside the gene matches: 7. CDR3 DNA sequence: TGTGCCAGTAGTATATTTGGGAGGGGAGGCTACGAGCAGTACTTC. Protein product: CASSIFGRGGYEQYF.

V and J are TRBV30 and TRBJ2-1; TRBD2 agrees at 10 bases. The V gene's germline CDR1 is GTSNPN and CDR2 SVGIG (reference sequence). The CDR3 sequence is 17 residues long. The V gene end was trimmed by 2 bases and the J gene end by 2 bases; junction bases not matched to a gene: 9. The CDR3 loop is CAWSFSRAGGAYNEQFF. The CDR3 DNA sequence: TGTGCCTGGAGTTTCTCGAGAGCGGGAGGGGCCTACAATGAGCAGTTCTTC.

The CDR3 region has the DNA TGTGCCAGCAGCGTAAGCCCCACAGGGGGCGCCTACGAGCAGTACTTC. This codes for CASSVSPTGGAYEQYF. The rearrangement uses TRBV9 and TRBJ2-7, with 9 positions matching TRBD1. The V gene end was trimmed by 1 base and the J gene end by 2 bases; junction bases not matched to a gene: 7. This CDR3 has 16 residues. CDR1 and CDR2 (germline): SGDLS, YYNGEE.

This chain connects TRBV6-6 to TRBJ1-1; the D gene is possibly TRBD1 (5 bases). With 8 bases removed from V and 7 bases from J, the gap between germline ends came to 14 bases. Germline loops: CDR1 MNHNY, CDR2 SVGAGI (reference sequence). This CDR3 comprises 12 residues. In nucleotides, the CDR3 is TGTGCCAGCGCCCTAGGGGACGGTGAAGCTTTCTTT. This codes for CASALGDGEAFF.